This passage covers 26 T cell receptor beta chains from one sample sequenced in a study of regulatory T cells in long-lasting Graves disease. For TCR beta, libraries came from iRepertoire HTBI primers and Arm-PCR of CDR3 regions. TCRdb called the multiplex PCR reads again in MiXCR, with one record for every CDR3 protein. The data hold fewer than 400,000 distinct CDR3 sequences, with 15% to 20% observed a single time. Time point specified: persistent/refractory GD, antithyroid drugs over 5 years with positive TRAb. Scientists built the TCR library using RNA that was extracted from PBMCs. The sample consisted of peripheral blood mononuclear cells (PBMCs), taken when the disease was refractory, from a patient treated with antithyroid drugs. Receptor source: a female donor with Graves disease.

The V and J genes are TRBV30 and TRBJ2-7; D is undetermined. The germline V and J ends were trimmed by 2 bases and 0 bases, with 11 bases remaining between them. Germline loops: CDR1 GTSNPN, CDR2 SVGIG (reference sequence). This CDR3 has 14 residues. CDR3 coding DNA: TGTGCCTGGAGTCACCCCGGACGCTCCTACGAGCAGTACTTC. Its protein is CAWSHPGRSYEQYF.

This clonotype has at least ten counts. The chain has TRBV2 and TRBJ1-5, with 10 bases identical to TRBD1. Germline loops: CDR1 SNHLY, CDR2 FYNNEI. CDR3 length: 13 amino acids. V lost 4 bases to trimming and J lost 6 bases; unmatched junction nucleotides: 0. CDR3 bases: TGTGCCAGCAGTGGGGACAGGGGTCAGCCCCAGCATTTT. As protein: CASSGDRGQPQHF. Filled out from reference TRBV2 and TRBJ1-5, the complete variable domain reads EPEVTQTPSHQVTQMGQEVILRCVPISNHLYFYWYRQILGQKVEFLVSFYNNEISEKSEIFDDQFSVERPDGSNFTLKIRSTKLEDSAMYFCASSGDRGQPQHFGDGTRLSIL.

This clonotype was seen at least ten times. The V gene is TRBV3-1, the J gene TRBJ2-7, with 8 bases aligning to TRBD1. The CDR3 length is 15 residues. J gave up 2 bases and V 1 base, and 4 bases lay outside the gene matches. Germline CDR1 is LGHDT and CDR2 is YNNKEL (reference sequence). This CDR3 reads CASSQGAGGTYEQYF. CDR3 DNA: TGTGCCAGCAGCCAAGGGGCAGGGGGCACCTACGAGCAGTACTTC.

In its sample, this clonotype was seen a few times. The chain employs TRBV5-1 and TRBJ1-2; 9 nucleotides match TRBD1. From germline, CDR1 is SGHRS and CDR2 YFSETQ. This CDR3 region has 17 residues. The V segment lost 0 bases and the J segment 3 bases; nucleotides outside the gene matches: 9. The CDR3 DNA sequence: TGCGCCAGCAGCTTGGCCATACAGGGGGCCGTCCACTATGGCTACACCTTC. It codes for CASSLAIQGAVHYGYTF.

The sample holds a few counts of this clonotype. This rearrangement joins TRBV7-9 to TRBJ1-1, with 7 bases aligning to TRBD1. J was trimmed by 0 bases and V by 6 bases; bases with no gene match: 10. The CDR3 sequence is 16 residues long. Germline CDR1 is SEHNR and CDR2 is FQNEAQ (reference sequence). CDR3 DNA sequence: TGTGCCAGCAGATACAGAACAGGGGTAATGAACACTGAAGCTTTCTTT. As protein: CASRYRTGVMNTEAFF.

In its sample, this clonotype was seen many times. The V gene is TRBV20-1, the J gene TRBJ2-2; weak D call: TRBD2 (5 bases). CDR1 is DFQATT and CDR2 is SNEGSKA in the germline V gene (reference sequence). V was shortened by 2 bases and J by 6 bases, with 13 bases between the two germline ends. The CDR3 has 14 amino acids. The CDR3, as DNA: TGCAGTGCTAGAAGAAGCGGTGCGTCCGGGGAGCTGTTTTTT. Its translation is CSARRSGASGELFF.

Comments on this clonotype: This may be a read error: a much more frequent sequence differs by one nucleotide. The chain joins TRBV6-4 to TRBJ1-1; D perhaps matches TRBD1 (6 bases). The CDR3 contains 16 residues. V lost 8 bases, J lost 3 bases, and 22 bases lay in between. The germline V gene has CDR1 MRHNA and CDR2 SNTAGT. The DNA of the CDR3 is TGTGCCAGCGGTTGGTTAGGCACAAAGGGGGACACTGAAGCTTTCTTT. This codes for CASGWLGTKGDTEAFF.

This clonotype was seen repeatedly, ten times or more. The chain links TRBV11-1 to TRBJ1-2; unclear D gene. The germline V gene has CDR1 SGHAT and CDR2 FQDESV (reference sequence). Trimming stripped 7 bases from V and 1 base from J, with 16 bases between. The CDR3 length is 15 residues. The chain's CDR3 is CASTPGRGRNYGYTF. For the CDR3, the DNA is TGTGCCAGCACCCCCGGCCGCGGACGTAACTATGGCTACACCTTC.

The V call is TRBV2, the J call TRBJ2-7; no reliable D call. The germline V gene encodes CDR1 SNHLY and CDR2 FYNNEI. Trimming stripped 8 bases from V and 1 base from J, with 15 bases between. This CDR3 is built from 14 residues. Here the CDR3 reads CASVSWGTSYEQYF. CDR3 nucleotide sequence: TGTGCCAGCGTTTCTTGGGGAACGTCCTACGAGCAGTACTTC.

The sample holds a few counts of this clonotype. The chain employs TRBV5-1 and TRBJ2-5, with D possibly being TRBD1 (6 bases). The germline V gene has CDR1 SGHRS and CDR2 YFSETQ. The V end was cut by 2 bases, the J end by 3 bases, with 20 bases between. The CDR3 has 17 residues. The CDR3 bases are TGCGCCAGCAGCTTAGTCTCTCGCAGGACAGATAAAGAGACCCAGTACTTC. Protein: CASSLVSRRTDKETQYF.

This clonotype was observed a handful of times. The chain carries TRBV5-5 and TRBJ1-5; tentative D call: TRBD1 (5 bases). Germline V gene sequence: CDR1 SGHKS, CDR2 YYEKEE (reference sequence). This CDR3 is built from 16 residues. Trimming took 0 bases from V and 3 from J, leaving 13 bases between them. The CDR3: CASSLVAGAYNQPQHF. The CDR3 DNA reads as TGTGCCAGCAGCTTGGTAGCTGGGGCCTACAATCAGCCCCAGCATTTT.

This clonotype was recorded once. V usage is TRBV3-1 and J usage is TRBJ2-7; a possible D gene is TRBD1 (6 bases). CDR1 and CDR2 from the germline V gene are LGHDT and YNNKEL (reference sequence). Trimming cost V 4 bases and J 1 base, with 23 bases left between them. The CDR3 is 18 residues long. This chain's CDR3 is CASSPPDSCFKGSYEQYF. CDR3 nucleotides: TGTGCCAGCAGCCCCCCGGACAGCTGTTTCAAAGGATCCTACGAGCAGTACTTC.

This clonotype occurred many times. The chain has TRBV7-2 and TRBJ2-7, with D possibly being TRBD2 (5 bases). Trimming took 4 bases from V and 2 from J, leaving 12 bases between them. CDR3 size: 14 residues. Germline V lookup: CDR1 SGHTA, CDR2 FQGNSA. CDR3 region: CASSSTSGTYEQYF. CDR3 in DNA: TGTGCCAGCAGCTCCACCTCCGGGACCTACGAGCAGTACTTC.

This clonotype was recorded at least ten times. The rearrangement links TRBV11-2 to TRBJ1-1, with D unclear. The V end was cut by 4 bases, the J end by 1 base, with 13 bases between. Germline V gene data show CDR1 as SGHAT and CDR2 as FQNNGV. The CDR3 loop spans 15 amino acids. CDR3 sequence: CASSSYIKGNTEAFF. CDR3 bases: TGTGCCAGCAGCTCATACATCAAGGGGAACACTGAAGCTTTCTTT.

This clonotype came up many times. The V and J genes are TRBV6-1 and TRBJ2-7; 10 bases agree with TRBD1. This CDR3 spans 14 amino acids. CDR1 is MNHNS, CDR2 SASEGT, per germline. J gave up 7 bases and V 6 bases, and 9 bases lay outside the gene matches. CDR3 sequence (DNA): TGTGCCAGCAGGAGCGGACAGGGGGTTTTAGAGCAGTACTTC. Translating gives CASRSGQGVLEQYF.

The chain joins TRBV19 to TRBJ1-1; 11 bases fit TRBD1. After removal of 6 bases from V and 6 bases from J, the junction contained 12 bases not matched to a gene. Germline CDR1 LNHDA, CDR2 SQIVND (reference sequence). CDR3 length: 16 amino acids. The CDR3 bases are TGTGCCAGTAGAGGACTCCCTAGGGGACAGGGGGCTGAAGCTTTCTTT. Translated, it gives CASRGLPRGQGAEAFF.

With regard to this clonotype: This may arise from a read error, as a much more abundant clone is one base away. Here the CDR3 reads CASSAGTGASCEQYF. CDR3 nucleotide sequence: TGTGCCAGCAGCGCCGGGACAGGCGCATCCTGCGAGCAGTACTTC. This sequence joins TRBV3-1 and TRBJ2-7, with 8 positions matching TRBD1. The germline CDR1 and CDR2 sequences are LGHDT and YNNKEL (reference sequence). The CDR3 extends over 15 amino acids.

The table lists this clonotype with many counts. The V gene is TRBV7-2, the J gene TRBJ2-5, with D possibly TRBD1 on 5 matching bases. V shed 1 base and J shed 1 base, with 7 bases lying between them. The CDR3 contains 14 residues. CDR1 is SGHTA, CDR2 FQGNSA, per germline. The CDR3 sequence is CASSLEGLQETQYF. CDR3 nucleotide sequence: TGTGCCAGCAGCTTAGAGGGGCTCCAAGAGACCCAGTACTTC. Full variable domain (outside the CDR3, taken from reference TRBV7-2 and TRBJ2-5): GAGVSQSPSNKVTEKGKDVELRCDPISGHTALYWYRQSLGQGLEFLIYFQGNSAPDKSGLPSDRFSAERTGGSVSTLTIQRTQQEDSAVYLCASSLEGLQETQYFGPGTRLLVL.

The rearrangement links TRBV7-8 to TRBJ2-5, with D possibly matching TRBD2 (7 bases). The CDR3 contains 19 residues. Germline values: CDR1 SGHVS, CDR2 FQNEAQ. Trimming shortened V by 2 bases and J by 2 bases, and 24 bases separated the two germline ends. The CDR3 region is CASSLSRVGGKGGQETQYF. The CDR3 bases are TGTGCCAGCAGCTTAAGTCGGGTCGGGGGGAAGGGGGGACAAGAGACCCAGTACTTC.

This clonotype was seen more than once but under ten times. The chain employs TRBV30 and TRBJ2-4, with 9 bases matching TRBD1. CDR3 length: 13 amino acids. CDR1 and CDR2 from the germline V gene are GTSNPN and SVGIG (reference sequence). V was pared by 3 bases and J by 9 bases, with 6 bases of the junction left unmatched. The CDR3 here is CAWRPGQGFIQYF. CDR3 nucleotide sequence: TGTGCCTGGAGGCCGGGACAGGGTTTCATTCAGTACTTC.

This clonotype was picked up many times. The chain links TRBV7-2 to TRBJ2-5, with D hard to call. CDR3 length: 17 amino acids. Germline CDR1 is SGHTA and CDR2 is FQGNSA. V was shortened by 3 bases and J by 0 bases, with 17 bases between the two germline ends. The CDR3 bases are TGTGCCAGCAGCTTGGGAAAGGGCCTACCCAACCAAGAGACCCAGTACTTC. It encodes CASSLGKGLPNQETQYF. Variable domain in full (rest from reference TRBV7-2 and TRBJ2-5): GAGVSQSPSNKVTEKGKDVELRCDPISGHTALYWYRQSLGQGLEFLIYFQGNSAPDKSGLPSDRFSAERTGGSVSTLTIQRTQQEDSAVYLCASSLGKGLPNQETQYFGPGTRLLVL.

This clonotype has only a few counts. This rearrangement joins TRBV6-2 or TRBV6-3 to TRBJ2-3; TRBD1 matches 9 bases. The CDR3 has 15 amino acids. J was trimmed by 1 base and V by 5 bases; bases with no gene match: 4. The V gene's germline CDR1 is MNHEY and CDR2 SVGEGT. The CDR3 sequence is CASSQNRGRTDTQYF. For the CDR3, the DNA is TGTGCCAGCAGTCAGAACAGGGGGCGCACAGATACGCAGTATTTT.

The table lists this clonotype with many counts. The chain recombines TRBV10-3 with TRBJ2-7; 7 bases agree with TRBD1. CDR3 size: 15 residues. The germline V gene has CDR1 ENHRY and CDR2 SYGVKD. The V and J ends lost 0 bases and 4 bases, in that order; junction bases with no gene match: 6. The CDR3 sequence is CAISESTRDSYEQYF. In nucleotides, the CDR3 is TGTGCCATCAGTGAGTCGACTCGGGACAGTTACGAGCAGTACTTC.

This clonotype was seen a handful of times. This chain links TRBV3-1 with TRBJ1-4; D ambiguous. This CDR3 has 12 amino acids. CDR1 and CDR2 (germline): LGHDT, YNNKEL (reference sequence). V lost 5 bases and J lost 8, with 9 bases in between. The CDR3 nucleotides are TGTGCCAGCAGCTATAAGTCGGAAAAACTGTTTTTT. Protein product: CASSYKSEKLFF.

This clonotype showed up just a few times. The rearrangement links TRBV9 to TRBJ2-5; D possibly uses TRBD1 or TRBD2 (9 bases each). The V end lost 3 bases, the J end lost 5 bases, and 17 bases lay between the germline ends. The CDR3 is 15 amino acids. CDR1 is SGDLS and CDR2 is YYNGEE in the germline V gene. The CDR3 is CASSGSGGTGETQYF. As DNA, the CDR3 is TGTGCCAGCAGCGGAAGCGGGGGGACAGGGGAGACCCAGTACTTC. Using reference TRBV9 and TRBJ2-5 for the parts outside the CDR3, the full variable domain is DSGVTQTPKHLITATGQRVTLRCSPRSGDLSVYWYQQSLDQGLQFLIQYYNGEERAKGNILERFSAQQFPDLHSELNLSSLELGDSALYFCASSGSGGTGETQYFGPGTRLLVL.

This clonotype was detected a few times. The V call is TRBV10-1, the J call TRBJ2-7; TRBD1 matches 7 bases. The CDR3 totals 15 residues. Looked up from germline, CDR1 is WNHNN and CDR2 is SYGVQD (reference sequence). The junction had 5 bases not matched to a gene; V was cut back by 0 bases and J by 3 bases. The CDR3 is CASSESAPGGYEQYF. The CDR3 DNA sequence: TGCGCCAGCAGTGAGTCGGCTCCAGGGGGCTACGAGCAGTACTTC.